The 2 T cell receptor beta chains given below trace back to one sample, sequenced in a study of OX40 agonist ivuxolimab in advanced cancers. Using immunoSEQ multiplex PCR, the repertoire was profiled, and TCRdb retains in-frame clones only, with some absent. The profile covers tens of thousands of clones, with roughly 80% appearing a single time and roughly 5.3% taken by the ten largest. The sequencing used CD4+ or CD8+ T cells sorted from blood, collected in a trial of the OX40 agonist ivuxolimab. These receptors all come from an adult with an advanced solid tumor such as melanoma, head and neck, liver or kidney cancer.

This clone was counted once. This rearrangement joins TRBV6-5 to TRBJ1-5; D is undetermined. From germline, CDR1 is MNHEY and CDR2 SVGAGI. The CDR3 covers 13 residues. Trimming cost V 5 bases and J 0 bases, with 5 bases left between them. The DNA of the CDR3 is TGTGCCAGCAGTACGGATAGCAATCAGCCCCAGCATTTT. As protein: CASSTDSNQPQHF.

The chain combines TRBV7-9 with TRBJ2-7; no reliable D call. This CDR3 contains 13 residues. Trimming took 2 bases from V and 8 from J, leaving 13 bases between them. CDR1 is SEHNR and CDR2 is FQNEAQ in the germline V gene (reference sequence). CDR3 in amino acids: CASSLLALNQQYF. The CDR3 bases are TGTGCCAGCAGCTTACTCGCTCTAAACCAGCAGTACTTC. The whole variable domain, filled in from reference TRBV7-9 and TRBJ2-7, reads DTGVSQNPRHKITKRGQNVTFRCDPISEHNRLYWYRQTLGQGPEFLTYFQNEAQLEKSRLLSDRFSAERPKGSFSTLEIQRTEQGDSAMYLCASSLLALNQQYFGPGTRLTVT.